This T cell receptor (beta chain) comes out of a study of Ad26.COV2.S vaccination and SARS-CoV-2 variants. The data were produced by immunoSEQ multiplex PCR, yet TCRdb's version contains in-frame clones alone and is incomplete. Of around 340,000 clones listed, 86% are singletons. Treatment given: some 20 received Ad26.COV2.S at low or high dose, single or two shots; about 5 received placebo; per-sample allocation not given. The investigators took samples on day 63 after the first vaccine or placebo injection. In Boston, the donor was an adult between 18-55 years of age. Built on an Ad26 vector, the vaccine expressed Wuhan-strain SARS-CoV-2 spike. This CDR3 spans 16 amino acids. V shed 2 bases and J 10 bases; nucleotides not matched to a gene: 15. Germline lookup yields CDR1 SGHVS and CDR2 FQNEAQ. Note on this clone: Antigen: not known.

Findings of the study overall: While placebo recipients had lower spike-specific TCR breadth, vaccine recipients had more.

This specimen consisted of peripheral blood, obtained in a trial of Ad26.COV2.S vaccine versus placebo. This sequence originates from a person between 18 and 65 years old who received the Ad26.COV2.S COVID-19 vaccine or a placebo. The J gene is TRBJ2-5, the V gene TRBV7-8; 8 positions match TRBD2. DNA for the CDR3: TGTGCCAGCAGCTTAAAACGGGAGGGCCCCCTGCGGGGCCAGTACTTC. It specifies CASSLKREGPLRGQYF.